The rows below give T cell receptor beta chains drawn from one sample of a study of read filtering for tumor transcriptome and immune sequencing. TCRdb called the reads again in MiXCR, with one record for every CDR3 protein. The sample yields tens of thousands of distinct CDR3 sequences, roughly 20% seen once. Specimen: a population of CD138-negative cells sorted from bone marrow. These receptors were obtained from a donor over 35 with multiple myeloma. Each CDR3 is given with its conserved first and last residue. A D gene is named only where the DNA matches it firmly. The size field is filled for only some rows; it gives once, few, many or a size class.

cdr3_nt: TGTGCCAGCTCACAGCCGACAGGGGGAATGAAAGAGACCCAGTACTTC; cdr3_aa: CASSQPTGGMKETQYF; clone_size: many; v_call: TRBV18; j_call: TRBJ2-5; d_call: TRBD1
cdr3_nt: TGTGCCAGCAGCTTGGAACCGGCTAGCCGTAGGACCGGGGAGCTGTTTTTT; cdr3_aa: CASSLEPASRRTGELFF; clone_size: NA; v_call: TRBV5-6; j_call: TRBJ2-2; d_call: NA
cdr3_nt: TGCAGTGCAAACGGACTAGCGGGGGTCTCGGCCAATGAGCAGTTCTTC; cdr3_aa: CSANGLAGVSANEQFF; clone_size: few; v_call: TRBV20-1; j_call: TRBJ2-1; d_call: TRBD2
cdr3_nt: TGTGCCAGCAGTGTGTCCGGGACAGGAAACTATGGCTACACCTTC; cdr3_aa: CASSVSGTGNYGYTF; clone_size: NA; v_call: TRBV6-6; j_call: TRBJ1-2; d_call: TRBD1
cdr3_nt: TGTGCCAGCAGTTTTTCCGGTCAGGGGATGAACACTGAAGCTTTCTTT; cdr3_aa: CASSFSGQGMNTEAFF; clone_size: NA; v_call: TRBV27; j_call: TRBJ1-1; d_call: NA
cdr3_nt: TGTGCCAGCAGCTATTCCCCGTCCTCCTACGAGCAGTACTTC; cdr3_aa: CASSYSPSSYEQYF; clone_size: NA; v_call: TRBV11-1; j_call: TRBJ2-7; d_call: NA
cdr3_nt: TGCGCCAGCAGCCCGGGCGCTACAGATACGCAGTATTTT; cdr3_aa: CASSPGATDTQYF; clone_size: many; v_call: TRBV5-1; j_call: TRBJ2-3; d_call: NA
cdr3_nt: TGTGCCAGCAGCCGGGAGTTCCAAGAGACCCAGTACTTC; cdr3_aa: CASSREFQETQYF; clone_size: many; v_call: TRBV6-1; j_call: TRBJ2-5; d_call: NA
cdr3_nt: TGCAGTGCGAAGTCGGGGGATCAGCCCCAGCATTTT; cdr3_aa: CSAKSGDQPQHF; clone_size: many; v_call: TRBV20-1; j_call: TRBJ1-5; d_call: NA
cdr3_nt: TGTGCCAGCAGTTCTTACCCGACAGGACTGGGAAACATTCAGTACTTC; cdr3_aa: CASSSYPTGLGNIQYF; clone_size: many; v_call: TRBV28; j_call: TRBJ2-4; d_call: NA
cdr3_nt: TGTGCCAGCAGTCTGACTAGCGGGAGTATGGTCGGGGAGCTGTTTTTT; cdr3_aa: CASSLTSGSMVGELFF; clone_size: many; v_call: TRBV6-5; j_call: TRBJ2-2; d_call: TRBD2
cdr3_nt: TGTGCCAGCAGCTTAGGAGGGACCTTCTACGAGCAGTACTTC; cdr3_aa: CASSLGGTFYEQYF; clone_size: NA; v_call: TRBV11-3; j_call: TRBJ2-7; d_call: NA
cdr3_nt: TGCAGTGCTGCGAGGGGGGACAGCCTGTCCGGGGAGCTGTTTTTT; cdr3_aa: CSAARGDSLSGELFF; clone_size: many; v_call: TRBV20-1; j_call: TRBJ2-2; d_call: NA
cdr3_nt: TGTGCCAGCAGTCTCTCCGGGACAGGGGGCACCGGGGAGCTGTTTTTT; cdr3_aa: CASSLSGTGGTGELFF; clone_size: many; v_call: TRBV28; j_call: TRBJ2-2; d_call: TRBD1
cdr3_nt: TGTGCCAGCAGTTACGGTCGGGACATGAACACTGAAGCTTTCTTT; cdr3_aa: CASSYGRDMNTEAFF; clone_size: few; v_call: TRBV6-6; j_call: TRBJ1-1; d_call: NA
cdr3_nt: TGTGCCAGCAGTCGGGACAGGGGCTACGAGCAGTACTTC; cdr3_aa: CASSRDRGYEQYF; clone_size: few; v_call: TRBV12-3/TRBV12-4; j_call: TRBJ2-7; d_call: TRBD1
cdr3_nt: TGTGCCAGCAGCTGGGGGCCCTTCTCCTACGAGCAGTACTTC; cdr3_aa: CASSWGPFSYEQYF; clone_size: many; v_call: TRBV5-5; j_call: TRBJ2-7; d_call: NA
cdr3_nt: TGCGCCAGCAGCCAAGTTGGGTCAGGCGGGCAAGAGACCCAGTACTTC; cdr3_aa: CASSQVGSGGQETQYF; clone_size: few; v_call: TRBV4-1; j_call: TRBJ2-5; d_call: NA
cdr3_nt: TGCAGTGCTAGTCCGCATAACTATGGCTACACCTTC; cdr3_aa: CSASPHNYGYTF; clone_size: many; v_call: TRBV20-1; j_call: TRBJ1-2; d_call: NA
cdr3_nt: TGCAGTGCTAGAGATCACCTAGCGGGATTGGTCAATGAGCAGTTCTTC; cdr3_aa: CSARDHLAGLVNEQFF; clone_size: NA; v_call: TRBV20-1; j_call: TRBJ2-1; d_call: TRBD2
cdr3_nt: TGTGCCTGGAGTCCAGGTCCGGGGGAGTATAATGAGCAGTTCTTC; cdr3_aa: CAWSPGPGEYNEQFF; clone_size: many; v_call: TRBV30; j_call: TRBJ2-1; d_call: NA
cdr3_nt: TGCGCCAGCAGCTTGGCTCGGGCGAACACTGAAGCTTTCTTT; cdr3_aa: CASSLARANTEAFF; clone_size: few; v_call: TRBV5-1; j_call: TRBJ1-1; d_call: NA
cdr3_nt: TGTGCCAGCAGCTCGCGTAGCGGGGGGCGGGTGTTCTTC; cdr3_aa: CASSSRSGGRVFF; clone_size: NA; v_call: TRBV11-2; j_call: TRBJ2-1; d_call: TRBD2
cdr3_nt: TGTGCCAGCTCAATCTCAGGGCAGGCGAACATTCAGTACTTC; cdr3_aa: CASSISGQANIQYF; clone_size: many; v_call: TRBV18; j_call: TRBJ2-4; d_call: NA
cdr3_nt: TGTGTTAGCAGTTTAACGGGATCTGGGGCCAACGTCCTGACTTTC; cdr3_aa: CVSSLTGSGANVLTF; clone_size: NA; v_call: TRBV27; j_call: TRBJ2-6; d_call: NA
cdr3_nt: TGTGCCAGTAGGAGGACTAGCGGATCCGAGACCCAGTACTTC; cdr3_aa: CASRRTSGSETQYF; clone_size: many; v_call: TRBV19; j_call: TRBJ2-5; d_call: TRBD2
cdr3_nt: TGCGCCAGCAGCCAGCATCTAAGGGACAGGGCCACAGATACGCAGTATTTT; cdr3_aa: CASSQHLRDRATDTQYF; clone_size: many; v_call: TRBV4-1; j_call: TRBJ2-3; d_call: TRBD1
cdr3_nt: TGTGCCAGCAGTCATACAGGGGGCACAGAGACCCAGTACTTC; cdr3_aa: CASSHTGGTETQYF; clone_size: few; v_call: TRBV12-3/TRBV12-4; j_call: TRBJ2-5; d_call: TRBD1
cdr3_nt: TGTGCCAGCAGCTTATATCTAGCGGGGTCTTACAATGAGCAGTTCTTC; cdr3_aa: CASSLYLAGSYNEQFF; clone_size: many; v_call: TRBV7-9; j_call: TRBJ2-1; d_call: TRBD2
cdr3_nt: TGCAGCGGCAGTCCCGACAGCTACGATGAGCAGTTCTTC; cdr3_aa: CSGSPDSYDEQFF; clone_size: once; v_call: TRBV29-1; j_call: TRBJ2-1; d_call: NA
cdr3_nt: TGCAGTGCTTTCGACAGATACTATGGCTACACCTTC; cdr3_aa: CSAFDRYYGYTF; clone_size: many; v_call: TRBV20-1; j_call: TRBJ1-2; d_call: NA
cdr3_nt: TGTGCCAGCAGTGAAGGGACTAGCGGCCACAATGAGCAGTTCTTC; cdr3_aa: CASSEGTSGHNEQFF; clone_size: many; v_call: TRBV6-1; j_call: TRBJ2-1; d_call: TRBD2
cdr3_nt: TGCGCCAGCAGCTTGGCAGCGGGAGAGGAGAATGAGCAGTTCTTC; cdr3_aa: CASSLAAGEENEQFF; clone_size: many; v_call: TRBV5-1; j_call: TRBJ2-1; d_call: TRBD2
cdr3_nt: TGCGCCAGCAGGGACATTCAGGTCCCAGATACGCAGTATTTT; cdr3_aa: CASRDIQVPDTQYF; clone_size: many; v_call: TRBV5-1; j_call: TRBJ2-3; d_call: NA
cdr3_nt: TGCGCCAGCAGCCATCAAAAGATGGGCACTGAAGCTTTCTTT; cdr3_aa: CASSHQKMGTEAFF; clone_size: many; v_call: TRBV4-1; j_call: TRBJ1-1; d_call: NA
cdr3_nt: TGTGCCAGCAGACCGGCAGGGGGCTTATTTGGCTATGGCTACACCTTC; cdr3_aa: CASRPAGGLFGYGYTF; clone_size: many; v_call: TRBV12-3/TRBV12-4; j_call: TRBJ1-2; d_call: TRBD1
cdr3_nt: TGTGCCAGCACTGGAAGCCCCGACAGGGCAACTAATGAAAAACTGTTTTTT; cdr3_aa: CASTGSPDRATNEKLFF; clone_size: many; v_call: TRBV2; j_call: TRBJ1-4; d_call: TRBD1
cdr3_nt: TGTGCCAGCAGCTTCGAGGGACAGTTGGCCTACGAGCAGTACTTC; cdr3_aa: CASSFEGQLAYEQYF; clone_size: many; v_call: TRBV11-2; j_call: TRBJ2-7; d_call: TRBD1
cdr3_nt: TGTGCCACCAGTGATTCGACAGGGGTGGAGACCCAGTACTTC; cdr3_aa: CATSDSTGVETQYF; clone_size: many; v_call: TRBV24-1; j_call: TRBJ2-5; d_call: TRBD1
cdr3_nt: TGTGCCAGCAGTCGGGAGAACACCGGGGAGCTGTTTTTT; cdr3_aa: CASSRENTGELFF; clone_size: many; v_call: TRBV28; j_call: TRBJ2-2; d_call: NA
cdr3_nt: TGTGCCAGCAATCAACAGGGGGTAGGCACTGAAGCTTTCTTT; cdr3_aa: CASNQQGVGTEAFF; clone_size: NA; v_call: TRBV6-2/TRBV6-3; j_call: TRBJ1-1; d_call: TRBD1
cdr3_nt: TGCGCCAGCAGCTTGACGAGCGGTGGAGATACGCAGTATTTT; cdr3_aa: CASSLTSGGDTQYF; clone_size: few; v_call: TRBV5-1; j_call: TRBJ2-3; d_call: NA
cdr3_nt: TGTGCCAGCAGCTGGGACAGGGGCACTGAAGCTTTCTTT; cdr3_aa: CASSWDRGTEAFF; clone_size: many; v_call: TRBV7-9; j_call: TRBJ1-1; d_call: TRBD1
cdr3_nt: TGCGCCAGCAGCTGGGACATCAGAGACGAGCAGTACTTC; cdr3_aa: CASSWDIRDEQYF; clone_size: few; v_call: TRBV5-1; j_call: TRBJ2-7; d_call: NA
cdr3_nt: TGTGCCAGCAGTTTATTGAGAGATACGCAGTATTTT; cdr3_aa: CASSLLRDTQYF; clone_size: many; v_call: TRBV28; j_call: TRBJ2-3; d_call: NA
cdr3_nt: TGCGCCAGCACCTCTGGGACAGGGACTGGAAACACCATATATTTT; cdr3_aa: CASTSGTGTGNTIYF; clone_size: NA; v_call: TRBV5-1; j_call: TRBJ1-3; d_call: TRBD1
cdr3_nt: TGTGCCATCACGCCGTCGGGGGCGAGAGGAGGGAACACTGAAGCTTTCTTT; cdr3_aa: CAITPSGARGGNTEAFF; clone_size: many; v_call: TRBV28; j_call: TRBJ1-1; d_call: NA
cdr3_nt: TGTGCCAGCAGCTTAGGGATGGGGGCCGGGGAGCTGTTTTTT; cdr3_aa: CASSLGMGAGELFF; clone_size: many; v_call: TRBV7-8; j_call: TRBJ2-2; d_call: NA
cdr3_nt: TGTGCCAGCAGCCATAGAGGGAGTTCTAACTACGAGCAGTACTTC; cdr3_aa: CASSHRGSSNYEQYF; clone_size: many; v_call: TRBV3-1; j_call: TRBJ2-7; d_call: NA
cdr3_nt: TGTGCCAGCAGCACCCTCCAAGAGACCCAGTACTTC; cdr3_aa: CASSTLQETQYF; clone_size: NA; v_call: TRBV7-9; j_call: TRBJ2-5; d_call: NA
cdr3_nt: TGTGCCAGCAGCTTAGGACAGGCCAACACCGGGGAGCTGTTTTTT; cdr3_aa: CASSLGQANTGELFF; clone_size: many; v_call: TRBV7-9; j_call: TRBJ2-2; d_call: NA
cdr3_nt: TGTGCCAGCAGCTCGGGGCGACTAGGGGAGACCCAGTACTTC; cdr3_aa: CASSSGRLGETQYF; clone_size: many; v_call: TRBV11-2; j_call: TRBJ2-5; d_call: NA
cdr3_nt: TGTGCCAGCAGTGAAACGGAACTAGCGGGGATACAAGAGACCCAGTACTTC; cdr3_aa: CASSETELAGIQETQYF; clone_size: many; v_call: TRBV6-1; j_call: TRBJ2-5; d_call: TRBD2
cdr3_nt: TGTGCCAGCAGCCCCCCTGCCGTCCAAGAGACCCAGTACTTC; cdr3_aa: CASSPPAVQETQYF; clone_size: many; v_call: TRBV28; j_call: TRBJ2-5; d_call: NA
cdr3_nt: TGTGCCTGGACCCGGACAGGGTTTTACGAGCAGTACTTC; cdr3_aa: CAWTRTGFYEQYF; clone_size: NA; v_call: TRBV30; j_call: TRBJ2-7; d_call: TRBD1
cdr3_nt: TGTGCCAGCAGTCTCCTCGGGACTGGGTCCTACGAGCAGTACTTC; cdr3_aa: CASSLLGTGSYEQYF; clone_size: many; v_call: TRBV28; j_call: TRBJ2-7; d_call: NA
cdr3_nt: TGTGCCAGCAGCTTTGCCGGGACTAGCGGGTACAATGAGCAGTTCTTC; cdr3_aa: CASSFAGTSGYNEQFF; clone_size: many; v_call: TRBV5-6; j_call: TRBJ2-1; d_call: TRBD2